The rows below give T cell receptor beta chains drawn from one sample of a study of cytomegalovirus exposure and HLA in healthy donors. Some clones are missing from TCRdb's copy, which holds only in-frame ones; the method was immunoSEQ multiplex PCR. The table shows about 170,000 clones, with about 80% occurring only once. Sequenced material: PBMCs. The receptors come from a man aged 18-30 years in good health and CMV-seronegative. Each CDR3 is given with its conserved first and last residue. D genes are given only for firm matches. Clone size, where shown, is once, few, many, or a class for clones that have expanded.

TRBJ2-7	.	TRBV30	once	TGTGCCCGGGGGTCCGGCTACGAGCAGTACTTC	CARGSGYEQYF
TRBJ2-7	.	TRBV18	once	TGTGCCAGCTCACCAAATCGGGTTCACGAGCAGTACTTC	CASSPNRVHEQYF
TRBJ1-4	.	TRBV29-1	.	TGCAGCGTTGGGGTTCGGAGGGATGAAAAACTGTTTTTT	CSVGVRRDEKLFF
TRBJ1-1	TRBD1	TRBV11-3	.	TGTGCCAGCAGCCTGGGGACAGGTCTGAACACTGAAGCTTTCTTT	CASSLGTGLNTEAFF
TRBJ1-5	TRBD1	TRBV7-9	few	TGTGCCAGCAGCTCCGGTGGGACAGATAGCAATCAGCCCCAGCATTTT	CASSSGGTDSNQPQHF
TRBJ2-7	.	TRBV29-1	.	TGCAGCGTTGAGTTGGAGGACGCCTACGAGCAGTACTTC	CSVELEDAYEQYF
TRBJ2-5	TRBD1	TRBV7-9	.	TGTGCCAGCAGTTCAGGGGGTCTTCACGAGACCCAGTACTTC	CASSSGGLHETQYF
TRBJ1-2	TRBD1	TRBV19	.	TGTGCCAGTAGTATAGGGGCTGGGGGACAGAACTATGGCTACACCTTC	CASSIGAGGQNYGYTF
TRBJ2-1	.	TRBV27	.	TGTGCCAGCAGTTTCGGGGATGAGGGCTACAATGAGCAGTTCTTC	CASSFGDEGYNEQFF
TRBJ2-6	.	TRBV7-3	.	TGTGCCAGCAGCTTAAACCCGCCGGGGGGCGGGGCCAACGTCCTGACTTTC	CASSLNPPGGGANVLTF
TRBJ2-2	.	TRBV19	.	TGTGCCAGTAGTACCGGACAGTACACCGGGGAGCTGTTTTTT	CASSTGQYTGELFF
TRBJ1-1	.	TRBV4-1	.	TGCGCCAGCAGCCAGGCTCTGACAGGAGTTAATGAAGCTTTCTTT	CASSQALTGVNEAFF
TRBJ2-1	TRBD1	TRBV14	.	TGTGCCAGCAGCCAAGTGAGACAGGGGCCTAACAATGAGCAGTTCTTC	CASSQVRQGPNNEQFF
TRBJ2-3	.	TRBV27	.	TGTGCCAGCAGCAGCACAGGGAGAAGGACAGATACGCAGTATTTT	CASSSTGRRTDTQYF
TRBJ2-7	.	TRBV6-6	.	TGTGCCAGCAGCTTCGACACCAGCTCCTACGAGCAGTACTTC	CASSFDTSSYEQYF
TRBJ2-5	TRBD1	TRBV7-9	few	TGTGCCAGCAGCTTAGGACAGGGCCCATCTGAGACCCAGTACTTC	CASSLGQGPSETQYF
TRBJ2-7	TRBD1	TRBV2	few	TGTGCCAGCACCCGGGACAGGAGCTCCTACGAGCAGTACTTC	CASTRDRSSYEQYF
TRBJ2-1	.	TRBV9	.	TGTGCCAGCAGCGGGGTCAGGAATGAGCAGTTCTTC	CASSGVRNEQFF
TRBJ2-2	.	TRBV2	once	TGTGCCAGCAGTGAAACTAGCCGTACCGGGGAGCTGTTTTTT	CASSETSRTGELFF
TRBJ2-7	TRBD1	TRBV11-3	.	TGTACCAGCAGCCTTCGGCCGGGACAGGGATCCTACGAGCAGTACTTC	CTSSLRPGQGSYEQYF
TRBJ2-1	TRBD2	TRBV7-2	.	TGTGCCAGCAGCACCCGGGGCGGGGGTCGTGAGCAGTTCTTC	CASSTRGGGREQFF
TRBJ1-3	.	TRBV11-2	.	TGTGCCAGCAGCTTAGATATAGGTCGGGAAGGAAACACCATATATTTT	CASSLDIGREGNTIYF
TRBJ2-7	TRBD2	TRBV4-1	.	TGCGCCAGCAGCCAAGCTCGCGGGAGGGCCTACGAGCAGTACTTC	CASSQARGRAYEQYF
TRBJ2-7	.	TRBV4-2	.	TGTGCCAGCAGCCCCTTAGGAGCCTACGAGCAGTACTTC	CASSPLGAYEQYF
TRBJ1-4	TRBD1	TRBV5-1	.	TGCGCCAGCAGCTTGGGGGACAGGCTAGTTAATGAAAAACTGTTTTTT	CASSLGDRLVNEKLFF
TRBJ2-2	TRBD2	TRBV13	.	TGTGCCAGCAGCCCAGTCGGGCGGGGGTTCTCCGGGGAGCTGTTTTTT	CASSPVGRGFSGELFF
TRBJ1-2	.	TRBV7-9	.	TGTGCCAGCAGCTTAGCAACAGGAGAGGTCGGTTTAGGCTACACCTTC	CASSLATGEVGLGYTF
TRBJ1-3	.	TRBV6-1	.	TGTGCCAGCGCCAGGGCTGGAAACACCATATATTTT	CASARAGNTIYF
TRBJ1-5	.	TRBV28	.	TGTGCCAGCAGTACAGGGACCAATCAGCCCCAGCATTTT	CASSTGTNQPQHF
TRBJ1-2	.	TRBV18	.	TGTGCCAGCTCACTAAGCCAGGAGGATAACTATGGCTACACCTTC	CASSLSQEDNYGYTF
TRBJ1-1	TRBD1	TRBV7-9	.	TGTGCCAGCAGCTTATATAGGGGGCTCGCTGAAGCTTTCTTT	CASSLYRGLAEAFF